This paragraph covers one T cell receptor (beta chain) sequence. Its antigen is unknown. The sample comes from a study of identical twins. V lost 3 bases, J lost 11 bases, and 5 bases stayed unmatched. CDR3 length: 14 residues. CDR1 SNHLY and CDR2 FYNNEI come from the germline V gene. One entry per CDR3 protein, called by TCRdb with MiXCR from the 5' RACE reads. The sample includes hundreds of thousands of distinct CDR3 sequences, about 12% seen only once; the top ten take around 7.8%. Study results and limitations: Beta out-of-frame sequences showed weaker excess sharing between twins. Models predicted less out-of-frame TCR alpha sharing in monozygotic twins than was found.

These data were likewise used in another study, on yellow fever vaccine responses in identical twins. From that report: Twins' vaccine T cell responses reportedly seemed partly convergent and partly personalized.

The rearrangement links TRBV2 to TRBJ1-6, with 9 bases identical to TRBD1. Input material: CD8+ T cells sorted from blood. The sequence was collected from a woman aged 18-29 years in good health. Here the CDR3 DNA reads TGTGCCAGCAGTGAGGGACAGGGCTTGGCACCCCTCCACTTT. Its translation is CASSEGQGLAPLHF.